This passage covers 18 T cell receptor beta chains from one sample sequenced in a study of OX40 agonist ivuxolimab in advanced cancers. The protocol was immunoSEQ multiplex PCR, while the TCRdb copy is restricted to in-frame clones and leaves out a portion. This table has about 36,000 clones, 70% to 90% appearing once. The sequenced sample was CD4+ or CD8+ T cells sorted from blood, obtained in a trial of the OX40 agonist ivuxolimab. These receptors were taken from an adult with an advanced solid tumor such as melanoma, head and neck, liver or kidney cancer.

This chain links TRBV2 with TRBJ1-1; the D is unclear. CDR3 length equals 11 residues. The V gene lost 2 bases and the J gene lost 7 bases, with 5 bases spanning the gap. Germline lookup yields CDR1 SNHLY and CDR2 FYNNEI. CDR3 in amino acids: CASSETFEAFF. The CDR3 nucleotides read TGTGCCAGCAGTGAAACCTTTGAAGCTTTCTTT.

The CDR3 region is CASSSRDSSYEQYF. The DNA of the CDR3 is TGTGCCAGCAGCTCTCGGGACTCCTCCTACGAGCAGTACTTC. This chain links TRBV5-4 with TRBJ2-7, with D possibly TRBD2 on 6 matching bases. The CDR3 sequence is 14 residues long. The V gene's germline CDR1 is SGHNT and CDR2 YYREEE (reference sequence). V gave up 3 bases and J gave up 0 bases, with 10 bases separating them. Supplemented by reference TRBV5-4 and TRBJ2-7, the full variable domain reads ETGVTQSPTHLIKTRGQQVTLRCSSQSGHNTVSWYQQALGQGPQFIFQYYREEENGRGNFPPRFSGLQFPNYSSELNVNALELDDSALYLCASSSRDSSYEQYFGPGTRLTVT.

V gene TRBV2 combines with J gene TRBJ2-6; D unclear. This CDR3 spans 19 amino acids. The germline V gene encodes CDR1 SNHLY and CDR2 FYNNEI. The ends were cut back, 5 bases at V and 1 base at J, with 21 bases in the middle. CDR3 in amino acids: CASSKNSPIGFSGANVLTF. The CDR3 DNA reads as TGTGCCAGCAGTAAGAACAGTCCTATTGGATTTTCTGGGGCCAACGTCCTGACTTTC.

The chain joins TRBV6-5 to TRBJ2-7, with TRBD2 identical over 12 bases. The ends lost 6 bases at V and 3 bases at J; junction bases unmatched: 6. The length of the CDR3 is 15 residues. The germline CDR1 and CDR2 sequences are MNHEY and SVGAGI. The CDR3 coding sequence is TGTGCCAGCAGCCTAGCGGGAGGGCCAGTCTACGAGCAGTACTTC. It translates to CASSLAGGPVYEQYF.

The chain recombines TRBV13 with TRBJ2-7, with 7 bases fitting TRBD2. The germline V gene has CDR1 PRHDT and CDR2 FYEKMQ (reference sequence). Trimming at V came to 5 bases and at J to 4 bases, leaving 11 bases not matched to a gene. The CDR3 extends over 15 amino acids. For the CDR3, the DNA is TGTGCCAGCAGCGGGTCTGGCGGGAGCCGGTACGAGCAGTACTTC. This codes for CASSGSGGSRYEQYF.

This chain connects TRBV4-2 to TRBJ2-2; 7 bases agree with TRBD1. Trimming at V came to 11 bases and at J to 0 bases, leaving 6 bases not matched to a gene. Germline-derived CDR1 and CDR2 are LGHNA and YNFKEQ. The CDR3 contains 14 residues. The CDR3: CAGRQGPNTGELFF. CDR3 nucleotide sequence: TGTGCCGGACGACAGGGCCCGAACACCGGGGAGCTGTTTTTT.

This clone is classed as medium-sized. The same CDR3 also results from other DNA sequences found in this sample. CDR3 amino acids: CASSGQGSSYEQYF. DNA for the CDR3: TGTGCCAGCAGTGGACAGGGGAGCTCCTACGAGCAGTACTTC. The J gene is TRBJ2-7, the V gene TRBV27; 9 bases line up with TRBD1. J was trimmed by 0 bases and V by 5 bases; bases with no gene match: 2. The CDR3 is 14 amino acids. Looked up from germline, CDR1 is MNHEY and CDR2 is SMNVEV (reference sequence).

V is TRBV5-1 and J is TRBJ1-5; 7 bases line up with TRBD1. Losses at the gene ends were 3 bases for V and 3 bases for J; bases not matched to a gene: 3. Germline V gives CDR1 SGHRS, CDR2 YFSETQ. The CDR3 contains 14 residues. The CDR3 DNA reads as TGCGCCAGCAGCTGGACAGGACTCAATCAGCCCCAGCATTTT. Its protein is CASSWTGLNQPQHF. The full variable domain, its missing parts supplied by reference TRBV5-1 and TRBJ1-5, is KAGVTQTPRYLIKTRGQQVTLSCSPISGHRSVSWYQQTPGQGLQFLFEYFSETQRNKGNFPGRFSGRQFSNSRSEMNVSTLELGDSALYLCASSWTGLNQPQHFGDGTRLSIL.

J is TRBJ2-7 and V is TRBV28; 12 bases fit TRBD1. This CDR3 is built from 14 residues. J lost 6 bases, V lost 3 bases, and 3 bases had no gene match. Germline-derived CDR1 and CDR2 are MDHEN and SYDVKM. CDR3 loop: CASSFGTGGSEQYF. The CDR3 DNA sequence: TGTGCCAGCAGTTTCGGGACAGGGGGCTCCGAGCAGTACTTC.

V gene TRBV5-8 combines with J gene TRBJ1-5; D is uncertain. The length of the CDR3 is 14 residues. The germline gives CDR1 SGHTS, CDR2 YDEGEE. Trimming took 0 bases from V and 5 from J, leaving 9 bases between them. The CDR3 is CASSLGPTYQPQHF. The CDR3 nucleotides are TGTGCCAGCAGCTTGGGGCCGACTTATCAGCCCCAGCATTTT. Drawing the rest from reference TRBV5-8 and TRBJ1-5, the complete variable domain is EAGVTQSPTHLIKTRGQQATLRCSPISGHTSVYWYQQALGLGLQFLLWYDEGEERNRGNFPPRFSGRQFPNYSSELNVNALELEDSALYLCASSLGPTYQPQHFGDGTRLSIL.

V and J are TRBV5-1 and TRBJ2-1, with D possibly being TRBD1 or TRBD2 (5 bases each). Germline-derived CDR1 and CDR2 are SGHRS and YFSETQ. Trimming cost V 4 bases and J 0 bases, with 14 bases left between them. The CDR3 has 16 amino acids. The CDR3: CASSMRDQSSYNEQFF. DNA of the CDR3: TGCGCCAGCAGCATGAGGGACCAGAGCTCCTACAATGAGCAGTTCTTC.

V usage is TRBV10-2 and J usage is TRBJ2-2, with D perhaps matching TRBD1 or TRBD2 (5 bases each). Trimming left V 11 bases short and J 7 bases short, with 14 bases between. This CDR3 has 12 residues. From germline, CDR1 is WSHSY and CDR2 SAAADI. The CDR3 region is CAGGPGSGELFF. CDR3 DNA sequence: TGCGCCGGGGGTCCGGGTAGCGGGGAGCTGTTTTTT.

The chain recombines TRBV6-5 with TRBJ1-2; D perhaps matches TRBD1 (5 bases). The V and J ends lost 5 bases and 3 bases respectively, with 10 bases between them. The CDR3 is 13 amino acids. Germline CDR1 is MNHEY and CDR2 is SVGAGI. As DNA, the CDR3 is TGTGCCAGCAGTCCTACAGGAGACTATGGCTACACCTTC. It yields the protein CASSPTGDYGYTF.

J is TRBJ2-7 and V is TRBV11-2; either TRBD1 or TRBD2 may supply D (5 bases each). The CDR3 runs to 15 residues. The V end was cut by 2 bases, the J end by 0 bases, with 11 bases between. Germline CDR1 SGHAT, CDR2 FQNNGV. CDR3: CASSLLGVSSYEQYF. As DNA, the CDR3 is TGTGCCAGCAGCTTATTGGGGGTGAGCTCCTACGAGCAGTACTTC.

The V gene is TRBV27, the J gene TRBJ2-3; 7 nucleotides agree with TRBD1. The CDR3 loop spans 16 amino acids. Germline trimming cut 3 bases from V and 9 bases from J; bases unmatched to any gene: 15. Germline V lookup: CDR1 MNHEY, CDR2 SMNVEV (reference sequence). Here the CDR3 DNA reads TGTGCCAGCAGTTTGTCTTGGACAGGTTCACAGGGGACGCAGTATTTT. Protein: CASSLSWTGSQGTQYF.

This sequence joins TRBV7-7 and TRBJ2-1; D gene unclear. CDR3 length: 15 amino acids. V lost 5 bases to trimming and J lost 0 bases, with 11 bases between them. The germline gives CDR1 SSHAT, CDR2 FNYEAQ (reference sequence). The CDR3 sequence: CASSPYGLSYNEQFF. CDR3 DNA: TGTGCCAGCAGCCCGTACGGCCTCTCCTACAATGAGCAGTTCTTC.

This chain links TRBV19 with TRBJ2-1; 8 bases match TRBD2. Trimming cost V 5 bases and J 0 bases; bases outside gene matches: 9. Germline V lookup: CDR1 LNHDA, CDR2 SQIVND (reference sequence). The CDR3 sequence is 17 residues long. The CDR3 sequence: CASSPTSGDDSYNEQFF. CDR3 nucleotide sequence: TGTGCCAGTAGTCCAACTAGCGGAGACGACTCCTACAATGAGCAGTTCTTC.

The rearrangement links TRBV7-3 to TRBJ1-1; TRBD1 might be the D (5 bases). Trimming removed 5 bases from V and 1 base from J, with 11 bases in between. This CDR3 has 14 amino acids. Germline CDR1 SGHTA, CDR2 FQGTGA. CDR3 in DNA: TGTGCCAGCAGCCTACTCGACAGGAACACTGAAGCTTTCTTT. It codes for CASSLLDRNTEAFF.